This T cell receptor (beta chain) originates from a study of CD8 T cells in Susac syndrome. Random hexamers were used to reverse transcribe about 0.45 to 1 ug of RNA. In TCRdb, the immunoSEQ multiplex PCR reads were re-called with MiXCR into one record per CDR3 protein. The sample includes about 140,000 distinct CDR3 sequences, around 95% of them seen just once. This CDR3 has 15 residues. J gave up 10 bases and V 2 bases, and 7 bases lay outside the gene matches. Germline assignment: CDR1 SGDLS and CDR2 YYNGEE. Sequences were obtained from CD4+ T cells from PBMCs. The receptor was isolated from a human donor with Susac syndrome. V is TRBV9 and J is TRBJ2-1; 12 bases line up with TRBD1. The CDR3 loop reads CASSVGDRGLNEQFF. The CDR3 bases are TGTGCCAGCAGCGTCGGGGACAGGGGGCTCAACGAGCAGTTCTTC.